Below, 10 T cell receptor beta chains from the same sample are listed, as sequenced in a study of vaccination effects on CD4 cells after COVID-19. Antigen-specific CD4+ T cells expanded by the ViraFEST assay with viral peptide pools were then sequenced. Scientists isolated CD4+ T cells after a roughly 10-day culture period ended. The study found no prior SARS-CoV-2 infection in the vaccine recipients, who tested negative for nucleocapsid antibodies. These TCRs' antigens remain unknown. The repertoire was sequenced with immunoSEQ multiplex PCR; TCRdb's copy has only in-frame clones and lacks some. The sample lists 65,000 or so clones, more than 70% occurring once. Sequencing used CD4+ T cells from PBMCs cultured with HCoV-NL63 spike peptides, obtained before COVID-19 vaccination. Source of these receptors: a human donor who received a COVID-19 vaccine.

This clone was detected a few times. J is TRBJ1-5 and V is TRBV2; D not certain. V was clipped by 0 bases and J by 9 bases, with 6 bases between them. Germline V gene lookup returns CDR1 SNHLY and CDR2 FYNNEI. This CDR3 contains 12 residues. As DNA, the CDR3 is TGTGCCAGCAGTGAAGCTAAAACGCCCCAGCATTTT. Encoded protein: CASSEAKTPQHF.

The chain joins TRBV7-9 to TRBJ2-1, with a possible D match to TRBD2 (6 bases). This CDR3 comprises 17 residues. The germline gives CDR1 SEHNR, CDR2 FQNEAQ (reference sequence). Trimming stripped 3 bases from V and 0 bases from J, with 15 bases between. The CDR3 here is CASSFRDSGNSYNEQFF. In DNA form, the CDR3 reads TGTGCCAGCAGCTTCAGGGATAGCGGAAACTCCTACAATGAGCAGTTCTTC.

In its sample, this clone was seen a few times. The chain is built from TRBV7-2 and TRBJ1-3, with 9 nucleotides matching TRBD1. The junction had 6 bases not matched to a gene; V was cut back by 5 bases and J by 4 bases. CDR1 and CDR2 (germline): SGHTA, FQGNSA. There are 15 residues in the CDR3. The CDR3 spells CASSMTGGGGNTIYF. Written as DNA, the CDR3 is TGTGCCAGCAGCATGACAGGGGGAGGGGGAAACACCATATATTTT.

The J gene is TRBJ2-4, the V gene TRBV5-1, with 11 bases that match TRBD1. This CDR3 spans 16 amino acids. Germline CDR1 is SGHRS and CDR2 is YFSETQ. The V and J ends lost 0 bases and 8 bases, in that order; junction bases with no gene match: 7. This CDR3 is CASSLGDRGVVDIQYF. The CDR3 region has the DNA TGCGCCAGCAGCTTGGGGGACAGGGGGGTAGTGGACATTCAGTACTTC. The whole variable domain, filled in from reference TRBV5-1 and TRBJ2-4, reads KAGVTQTPRYLIKTRGQQVTLSCSPISGHRSVSWYQQTPGQGLQFLFEYFSETQRNKGNFPGRFSGRQFSNSRSEMNVSTLELGDSALYLCASSLGDRGVVDIQYFGAGTRLSVL.

The chain has TRBV5-6 and TRBJ2-2; D is possibly TRBD1 (6 bases). CDR3 length: 15 amino acids. Germline CDR1 reads SGHDT; CDR2 reads YYEEEE. Trimming cost V 3 bases and J 3 bases, with 12 bases left between them. CDR3 protein: CASSSTGLDTGELFF. DNA of the CDR3: TGTGCCAGCAGCTCAACAGGGTTGGACACCGGGGAGCTGTTTTTT.

The chain combines TRBV30 with TRBJ2-2; D gene ambiguous. The germline V and J ends were trimmed by 2 bases and 7 bases, with 5 bases remaining between them. The germline V gene has CDR1 GTSNPN and CDR2 SVGIG (reference sequence). This CDR3 comprises 11 residues. CDR3 region: CAWSHSGELFF. CDR3 nucleotides: TGTGCCTGGAGTCACAGCGGGGAGCTGTTTTTT.

This clone was seen only once. This chain joins TRBV29-1 and TRBJ2-3; 8 positions agree with TRBD1. CDR1 and CDR2 from the germline V gene are SQVTM and ANQGSEA. This CDR3 contains 12 residues. The junction had 3 bases not matched to a gene; V was cut back by 6 bases and J by 4 bases. CDR3 sequence (DNA): TGCAGCGTCGAACAGGGGGCAGATACGCAGTATTTT. It codes for CSVEQGADTQYF.

The rearrangement uses TRBV7-2 and TRBJ2-5; D may be TRBD2 (6 bases). The germline V gene has CDR1 SGHTA and CDR2 FQGNSA. Trimming shortened V by 3 bases and J by 5 bases, and 13 bases separated the two germline ends. The CDR3 spans 14 residues. The CDR3 reads CASSFSRSGETQYF. Written as DNA, the CDR3 is TGTGCCAGCAGCTTTTCCAGAAGCGGGGAGACCCAGTACTTC.

The chain joins TRBV30 to TRBJ1-1; D is unclear. The CDR3 contains 15 residues. V was cut by 4 bases and J by 0 bases, with 15 bases left in between. The germline gives CDR1 GTSNPN, CDR2 SVGIG (reference sequence). CDR3 nucleotide sequence: TGTGCCTGGATGGGGAAATTAGCTATGAACACTGAAGCTTTCTTT. As protein: CAWMGKLAMNTEAFF.

This clone came up a few times. The genes are TRBV5-1 and TRBJ2-2; no firm D call. Germline CDR1 and CDR2: SGHRS and YFSETQ. This CDR3 contains 14 residues. V was pared by 0 bases and J by 5 bases, with 8 bases between. Here the CDR3 reads CASSLGVTTGELFF. CDR3 sequence (DNA): TGCGCCAGCAGCTTGGGGGTTACTACCGGGGAGCTGTTTTTT. Full variable domain (missing parts from reference TRBV5-1 and TRBJ2-2): KAGVTQTPRYLIKTRGQQVTLSCSPISGHRSVSWYQQTPGQGLQFLFEYFSETQRNKGNFPGRFSGRQFSNSRSEMNVSTLELGDSALYLCASSLGVTTGELFFGEGSRLTVL.